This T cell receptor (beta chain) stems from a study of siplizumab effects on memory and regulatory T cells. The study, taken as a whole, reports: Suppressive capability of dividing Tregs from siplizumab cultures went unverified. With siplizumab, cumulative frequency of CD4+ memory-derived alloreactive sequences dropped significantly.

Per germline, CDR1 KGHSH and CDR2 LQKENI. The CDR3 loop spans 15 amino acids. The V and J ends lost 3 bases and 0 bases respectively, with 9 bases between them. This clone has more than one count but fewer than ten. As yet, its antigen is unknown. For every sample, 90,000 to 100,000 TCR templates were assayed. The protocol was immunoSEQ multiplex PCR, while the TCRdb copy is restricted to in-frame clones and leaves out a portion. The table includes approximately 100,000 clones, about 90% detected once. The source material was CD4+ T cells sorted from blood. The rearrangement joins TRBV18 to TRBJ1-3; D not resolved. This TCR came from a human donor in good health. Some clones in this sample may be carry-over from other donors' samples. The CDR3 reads CASSPPPPSGNTIYF. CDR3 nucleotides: TGTGCCAGCTCACCCCCGCCTCCCTCTGGAAACACCATATATTTT. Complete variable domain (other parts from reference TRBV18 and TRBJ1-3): NAGVMQNPRHLVRRRGQEARLRCSPMKGHSHVYWYRQLPEEGLKFMVYLQKENIIDESGMPKERFSAEFPKEGPSILRIQQVVRGDSAAYFCASSPPPPSGNTIYFGEGSWLTVV.